Each of the 9 T cell receptor beta chains below was sequenced from the same sample in a study of blood T cell repertoires in COVID-19. Sequencing was performed with immunoSEQ multiplex PCR; in TCRdb, only in-frame clones are kept and a portion is missing. The sample consists of 130,000 or so clones, approximately 84% of them appearing once. Sequencing input: peripheral blood. These receptors came from a woman older than 75 with acute or convalescent COVID-19.

The chain employs TRBV7-2 and TRBJ1-6; TRBD1 aligns across 8 bases. The CDR3 contains 16 residues. V lost 5 bases and J lost 9; bases outside the gene matches: 12. Germline V gene lookup returns CDR1 SGHTA and CDR2 FQGNSA. CDR3: CASSLTARGPGSPLHF. CDR3 DNA sequence: TGTGCCAGCAGCCTGACGGCCAGGGGGCCAGGTTCACCCCTCCACTTT.

CDR3 amino acids: CAIGELVDYNEQFF. CDR3 nucleotide sequence: TGTGCCATCGGGGAACTAGTAGACTACAATGAGCAGTTCTTC. The chain uses TRBV10-3 and TRBJ2-1; TRBD2 might be the D (5 bases). This CDR3 is built from 14 residues. Germline loops: CDR1 ENHRY, CDR2 SYGVKD. Between the trimmed V and J ends, which lost 8 bases and 3 bases, there was a span of 14 bases.

This chain connects TRBV7-9 to TRBJ2-7, with a weak D call TRBD1 (6 bases). This CDR3 has 11 residues. Germline CDR1 reads SEHNR; CDR2 reads FQNEAQ (reference sequence). The V end was cut by 11 bases, the J end by 6 bases, with 14 bases between. The CDR3 sequence: CAPTTGPEQYF. CDR3 DNA sequence: TGTGCCCCAACGACAGGTCCCGAGCAGTACTTC.

The rearrangement joins TRBV19 to TRBJ2-1; 11 bases align to TRBD1. CDR1 is LNHDA and CDR2 is SQIVND in the germline V gene (reference sequence). The length of the CDR3 is 15 residues. V was pared by 6 bases and J by 7 bases, with 8 bases of the junction left unmatched. CDR3 DNA sequence: TGTGCCAGTAGAACCGGGACAGGGGGGATGAATGAGCAGTTCTTC. Amino acid sequence: CASRTGTGGMNEQFF.

This clone appeared a few times. This CDR3 is CASSGGTGSGGETQYF. For the CDR3, the DNA is TGTGCCAGCAGCGGGGGGACAGGCAGTGGTGGGGAGACCCAGTACTTC. The rearrangement uses TRBV2 and TRBJ2-5; tentative D call: TRBD1 (8 bases). The CDR3 has 16 amino acids. V was trimmed by 6 bases and J by 5 bases, leaving 22 bases between them. Looked up from germline, CDR1 is SNHLY and CDR2 is FYNNEI.

The chain couples TRBV18 to TRBJ2-7; 9 bases align to TRBD1. The CDR3 has 14 amino acids. The V gene's germline CDR1 is KGHSH and CDR2 LQKENI. The ends lost 6 bases at V and 1 base at J; junction bases unmatched: 4. The CDR3 DNA sequence: TGTGCCAGCTCTACCGGGACAGGGTCCTACGAGCAGTACTTC. This sequence encodes CASSTGTGSYEQYF.

The sample holds one count of this clone. The chain carries TRBV18 and TRBJ1-2; D may be TRBD1 (5 bases). V lost 2 bases to trimming and J lost 8 bases, with 12 bases between them. The germline V gene has CDR1 KGHSH and CDR2 LQKENI. This CDR3 has 13 residues. CDR3: CASSPNAGKGYTF. The DNA for the CDR3 is TGTGCCAGCTCACCAAACGCAGGGAAAGGCTACACCTTC.

The chain uses TRBV27 and TRBJ2-3; D is possibly TRBD1 (5 bases). The CDR3 loop spans 13 amino acids. Germline assignment: CDR1 MNHEY and CDR2 SMNVEV (reference sequence). The V end lost 3 bases, the J end lost 13 bases, and 17 bases lay between the germline ends. CDR3 amino acids: CASSLGLTAKKYF. The CDR3, as DNA: TGTGCCAGCAGTTTGGGGCTGACAGCCAAAAAGTATTTT.

The rearrangement links TRBV5-4 to TRBJ2-3; TRBD2 is a possible D gene (6 bases). Germline V gives CDR1 SGHNT, CDR2 YYREEE (reference sequence). Trimming pared 0 bases from V and 6 bases from J, leaving 14 bases between. The CDR3 spans 15 residues. CDR3: CASSLEPDYWDTQYF. The CDR3 DNA is TGTGCCAGCAGCTTGGAACCGGACTACTGGGATACGCAGTATTTT.